This TCR beta chain was profiled in a study of blood T cells in healthy people across ages. Across the whole study: The template switching approach captured approximately one barcoded beta molecule for every two T cells.

The CDR3 covers 11 residues. Germline loops: CDR1 SNHLY, CDR2 FYNNEI. Trimming left V 4 bases short and J 4 bases short, with 3 bases between. This clonotype showed up just a few times. Its target is not known. Study-level points and caveats: Greater diversity and more naive CD4+ cells were seen in long-lived donors than in aged donors.

PCR was performed a second time for about 7 to 12 cycles using a sample-barcoded 5' primer and a J-beta primer mix. TCRdb re-derived calls from the 5' RACE reads in MiXCR, one entry per CDR3 protein. Found here are 790,000 or so distinct CDR3 sequences, less than 60% of them singletons; the top ten hold about a sixth. The source is an elderly man in good health. Input material: blood. The chain carries TRBV2 and TRBJ2-3; D gene ambiguous. The CDR3 reads CASSVPDTQYF. CDR3 DNA: TGTGCCAGCAGTGTGCCAGATACGCAGTATTTT.